These T cell receptor beta chains were read from a single sample in a study of blood T cell repertoires in COVID-19. Libraries were prepared by immunoSEQ multiplex PCR; TCRdb keeps only in-frame clonotypes and omits some of them. The sample includes about 310,000 clones, around 89% of them seen just once. The source material was PBMCs or T cells enriched from blood (not recorded which). All receptors come from a woman between 18 and 30 years old with acute COVID-19. The CDR3 runs from the conserved cysteine through the conserved F or W. D genes are given only for firm matches. A clone size is listed for some rows: how often the clone was seen (once, few, many), or a class if it is expanded.

CDR3nt: TGTGCCATCACCGGACAAGGTGGCTACACCTTC
CDR3aa: CAITGQGGYTF
v_gene: TRBV10-3
j_gene: TRBJ1-2
d_gene: NA
abundance: NA

CDR3nt: TGTGCCAGCAGTCCGTATACAGGGAAGAAGGGCTCCTACGAGCAGTACTTC
CDR3aa: CASSPYTGKKGSYEQYF
v_gene: TRBV28
j_gene: TRBJ2-7
d_gene: NA
abundance: NA

CDR3nt: TGCGCCAGCAGTGAGGGGGACAGCGAAGCTTTCTTT
CDR3aa: CASSEGDSEAFF
v_gene: TRBV10-1
j_gene: TRBJ1-1
d_gene: TRBD1
abundance: NA

CDR3nt: TGTGCCAGCGACTCTGGAAGCGGGGGAATCTACGAGCAGTACTTC
CDR3aa: CASDSGSGGIYEQYF
v_gene: TRBV7-9
j_gene: TRBJ2-7
d_gene: TRBD2
abundance: NA

CDR3nt: TGTGCCAGCAGCTTAGTGCTAGCGGGATACAATGAGCAGTTCTTC
CDR3aa: CASSLVLAGYNEQFF
v_gene: TRBV7-2
j_gene: TRBJ2-1
d_gene: TRBD2
abundance: NA

CDR3nt: TGTGCCAGCAGCCCCCCCGGGGGGGGGTCCTACGAGCAGTACTTC
CDR3aa: CASSPPGGGSYEQYF
v_gene: TRBV6-5
j_gene: TRBJ2-7
d_gene: TRBD2
abundance: NA

CDR3nt: TGTGCCAGCAGTTTATATCGGCAGGGCAGTGGGGCCAACGTCCTGACTTTC
CDR3aa: CASSLYRQGSGANVLTF
v_gene: TRBV28
j_gene: TRBJ2-6
d_gene: NA
abundance: NA

CDR3nt: TGTGCTAGTGGTTCCAGACAGGGTAGGACCGGGGAGCTGTTTTTT
CDR3aa: CASGSRQGRTGELFF
v_gene: TRBV12-5
j_gene: TRBJ2-2
d_gene: TRBD1
abundance: once

CDR3nt: TGTGCCAGCAGCCAAGATCCCCGGGGTGGGTACGAGCAGTACTTC
CDR3aa: CASSQDPRGGYEQYF
v_gene: TRBV14
j_gene: TRBJ2-7
d_gene: NA
abundance: NA

CDR3nt: TGTGCCAGCAGCCAAGGGGCTAGCGGGAGGGGAGATACGCAGTATTTT
CDR3aa: CASSQGASGRGDTQYF
v_gene: TRBV3-1/TRBV3-2
j_gene: TRBJ2-3
d_gene: TRBD2
abundance: NA

CDR3nt: TGTGCCAGCAGGTCCACAGGGGCCCTCTACAATGAGCAGTTCTTC
CDR3aa: CASRSTGALYNEQFF
v_gene: TRBV11-3
j_gene: TRBJ2-1
d_gene: TRBD1
abundance: once

CDR3nt: TGTGCCAGCAGCGTAGCTTCAGGGGGGCAGGGAGAGCAGTACTTC
CDR3aa: CASSVASGGQGEQYF
v_gene: TRBV9
j_gene: TRBJ2-7
d_gene: NA
abundance: NA

CDR3nt: TGTGCCACCGCACGGGGTTTTGAAGAGACCCAGTACTTC
CDR3aa: CATARGFEETQYF
v_gene: TRBV15
j_gene: TRBJ2-5
d_gene: NA
abundance: NA

CDR3nt: TGTGCCAGCTCACCAATACAGGGGGCTGGTGACGAGCAGTACTTC
CDR3aa: CASSPIQGAGDEQYF
v_gene: TRBV18
j_gene: TRBJ2-7
d_gene: TRBD1
abundance: NA

CDR3nt: TGTGCCAGCAGCTCCGACAGTGAAGAAGCTTTCTTT
CDR3aa: CASSSDSEEAFF
v_gene: TRBV5-4
j_gene: TRBJ1-1
d_gene: NA
abundance: NA

CDR3nt: TGTGCCAGCAGCTTGGATGGGACTAGCGGGTACAATGAGCAGTTCTTC
CDR3aa: CASSLDGTSGYNEQFF
v_gene: TRBV5-8
j_gene: TRBJ2-1
d_gene: TRBD2
abundance: NA

CDR3nt: TGTGCCAGCAGCTCTCAGGGGGCGCAGGGGAATTCACCCCTCCACTTT
CDR3aa: CASSSQGAQGNSPLHF
v_gene: TRBV5-5
j_gene: TRBJ1-6
d_gene: TRBD1
abundance: NA

CDR3nt: TGTGCCAGCAGCCATCGGACAGGGTTACCGTTCTTC
CDR3aa: CASSHRTGLPFF
v_gene: TRBV7-9
j_gene: TRBJ2-1
d_gene: TRBD1
abundance: few

CDR3nt: TGTGCCAGCAGTTACTTTTCCGGACAGGGGCCCACTGAAGCTTTCTTT
CDR3aa: CASSYFSGQGPTEAFF
v_gene: TRBV6-5
j_gene: TRBJ1-1
d_gene: TRBD1
abundance: NA

CDR3nt: TGTGCCAGCAGTTACTCGACGCGGGGGAACACTGAAGCTTTCTTT
CDR3aa: CASSYSTRGNTEAFF
v_gene: TRBV6-5
j_gene: TRBJ1-1
d_gene: NA
abundance: NA

CDR3nt: TGTGCCAGCAGTTTCCGGGACTACGAGCAGTACTTC
CDR3aa: CASSFRDYEQYF
v_gene: TRBV12-3/TRBV12-4
j_gene: TRBJ2-7
d_gene: NA
abundance: NA

CDR3nt: TGTGCCACCAGTGGACAGGGGAACACTGAAGCTTTCTTT
CDR3aa: CATSGQGNTEAFF
v_gene: TRBV24-1
j_gene: TRBJ1-1
d_gene: TRBD1
abundance: NA

CDR3nt: TGTGCCAGTAACTACAGGGAGACGAACACTGAAGCTTTCTTT
CDR3aa: CASNYRETNTEAFF
v_gene: TRBV2
j_gene: TRBJ1-1
d_gene: NA
abundance: NA

CDR3nt: TGTGCCAGCAGCTTAGCTTTCGCTGGACTAGCGGGAGGGATCACAGATACGCAGTATTTT
CDR3aa: CASSLAFAGLAGGITDTQYF
v_gene: TRBV7-2
j_gene: TRBJ2-3
d_gene: TRBD2
abundance: NA

CDR3nt: TGTGCCTGGATGGTGTGGCGGGACCCTCATCCGGGACAGGATAGGAGCTCCTACAATGAGCAGTTCTTC
CDR3aa: CAWMVWRDPHPGQDRSSYNEQFF
v_gene: TRBV30
j_gene: TRBJ2-1
d_gene: TRBD1
abundance: NA

CDR3nt: TGTGCCAGCAGCCAAGATTACAGGGTAGATGGCTATGGCTACACCTTC
CDR3aa: CASSQDYRVDGYGYTF
v_gene: TRBV3-1/TRBV3-2
j_gene: TRBJ1-2
d_gene: NA
abundance: NA

CDR3nt: TGTGCCAGTAGATCGGGACAGGGGGCAACCAATGAGCAGTTCTTC
CDR3aa: CASRSGQGATNEQFF
v_gene: TRBV19
j_gene: TRBJ2-1
d_gene: TRBD1
abundance: NA

CDR3nt: TGTGCCAGCAGTTTCCAAGACAGGGCTGAAGCTTTCTTT
CDR3aa: CASSFQDRAEAFF
v_gene: TRBV28
j_gene: TRBJ1-1
d_gene: TRBD1
abundance: NA

CDR3nt: TGCGCCAGCAGCTTAACCTCCGGCAGGGGTGAAGCTTTCTTT
CDR3aa: CASSLTSGRGEAFF
v_gene: TRBV5-1
j_gene: TRBJ1-1
d_gene: NA
abundance: NA

CDR3nt: TGTGCCAGCAGTGCGTATTTACAGGACCCTGGGGCCAACGTCCTGACTTTC
CDR3aa: CASSAYLQDPGANVLTF
v_gene: TRBV6-1
j_gene: TRBJ2-6
d_gene: NA
abundance: NA

CDR3nt: TGTGCCAGCAGTCTGCTTCGGGAGACCCAGTACTTC
CDR3aa: CASSLLRETQYF
v_gene: TRBV2
j_gene: TRBJ2-5
d_gene: NA
abundance: once

CDR3nt: TGTGCCAGCAGCTTGCCGGGAAGTCTGAACGACGAGCAGTACTTC
CDR3aa: CASSLPGSLNDEQYF
v_gene: TRBV5-4
j_gene: TRBJ2-7
d_gene: NA
abundance: NA

CDR3nt: TGTGCCAGCACCCAACAGGGGGCAGGGAATTCACCCCTCCACTTT
CDR3aa: CASTQQGAGNSPLHF
v_gene: TRBV28
j_gene: TRBJ1-6
d_gene: TRBD1
abundance: NA

CDR3nt: TGTGCCAGCAGTGTACAGGGAATCAGAAGCACAGATACGCAGTATTTT
CDR3aa: CASSVQGIRSTDTQYF
v_gene: TRBV27
j_gene: TRBJ2-3
d_gene: NA
abundance: NA

CDR3nt: TGTGCCAGCTATCCCCCGACCGGCGGGAGACGGGCAGATACGCAGTATTTT
CDR3aa: CASYPPTGGRRADTQYF
v_gene: TRBV27
j_gene: TRBJ2-3
d_gene: TRBD2
abundance: few

CDR3nt: TGTGCCAGCAGCTTTTCTGGACTAGCGGGGACCTACGAGCAGTACTTC
CDR3aa: CASSFSGLAGTYEQYF
v_gene: TRBV28
j_gene: TRBJ2-7
d_gene: TRBD2
abundance: NA

CDR3nt: TGTGCCACTTCACAATACAAGGACTTACAAGAGACCCAGTACTTC
CDR3aa: CATSQYKDLQETQYF
v_gene: TRBV19
j_gene: TRBJ2-5
d_gene: NA
abundance: NA

CDR3nt: TGCGCCAGCAGCTCCTCCGGGACAGAGCACACTGAAGCTTTCTTT
CDR3aa: CASSSSGTEHTEAFF
v_gene: TRBV5-1
j_gene: TRBJ1-1
d_gene: TRBD1
abundance: once

CDR3nt: TGTGCCAGCAGCAGGGGGACCGACCAGCCCCAGCATTTT
CDR3aa: CASSRGTDQPQHF
v_gene: TRBV11-2
j_gene: TRBJ1-5
d_gene: NA
abundance: NA

CDR3nt: TGTGCCTGGAGTGCCCTAGCGGGAGCGACAGATACGCAGTATTTT
CDR3aa: CAWSALAGATDTQYF
v_gene: TRBV30
j_gene: TRBJ2-3
d_gene: TRBD2
abundance: once

CDR3nt: TGTGCCAGCAGCTTGGGGGGAGGCAGGACCTACGAGCAGTACTTC
CDR3aa: CASSLGGGRTYEQYF
v_gene: TRBV11-2
j_gene: TRBJ2-7
d_gene: NA
abundance: NA

CDR3nt: TGTGCCAGCTCCCTCGGACTAGCGGCAGATACGCAGTATTTT
CDR3aa: CASSLGLAADTQYF
v_gene: TRBV18
j_gene: TRBJ2-3
d_gene: TRBD2
abundance: NA

CDR3nt: TGTGCCACCAGTGATTCAGGTCAGTTGCAAGAGACCCAGTACTTC
CDR3aa: CATSDSGQLQETQYF
v_gene: TRBV24-1
j_gene: TRBJ2-5
d_gene: NA
abundance: once

CDR3nt: TGTGCCAGCAGCATCCCACCGGGACGGCCTAGACTAGCGGGAGGTACGAAGCAAGAGACCCAGTACTTC
CDR3aa: CASSIPPGRPRLAGGTKQETQYF
v_gene: TRBV21-1
j_gene: TRBJ2-5
d_gene: NA
abundance: NA

CDR3nt: TGTGCCAGTAGTACAGGGACTGGGGCCAACGTCCTGACTTTC
CDR3aa: CASSTGTGANVLTF
v_gene: TRBV19
j_gene: TRBJ2-6
d_gene: NA
abundance: few

CDR3nt: TGCGCCAGCAGCGTTACCGGGGTAGGGCCCTACGAGCAGTACTTC
CDR3aa: CASSVTGVGPYEQYF
v_gene: TRBV5-1
j_gene: TRBJ2-7
d_gene: NA
abundance: NA

CDR3nt: TGTGCCAGCAGCTGGGGGCAGGGGAATGAGCAGTTCTTC
CDR3aa: CASSWGQGNEQFF
v_gene: TRBV5-6
j_gene: TRBJ2-1
d_gene: NA
abundance: once

CDR3nt: TGTGCCAGTAGCCTAACAGGAGACACTGAAGCTTTCTTT
CDR3aa: CASSLTGDTEAFF
v_gene: TRBV19
j_gene: TRBJ1-1
d_gene: NA
abundance: NA

CDR3nt: TGTGCCAGCCAACGGACAGGGTTGACCGGGGAGCTGTTTTTT
CDR3aa: CASQRTGLTGELFF
v_gene: TRBV6-5
j_gene: TRBJ2-2
d_gene: TRBD1
abundance: NA

CDR3nt: TGTGCCACGGCGAACAGGGGGCTGGATCAGCCCCAGCATTTT
CDR3aa: CATANRGLDQPQHF
v_gene: TRBV28
j_gene: TRBJ1-5
d_gene: TRBD1
abundance: NA